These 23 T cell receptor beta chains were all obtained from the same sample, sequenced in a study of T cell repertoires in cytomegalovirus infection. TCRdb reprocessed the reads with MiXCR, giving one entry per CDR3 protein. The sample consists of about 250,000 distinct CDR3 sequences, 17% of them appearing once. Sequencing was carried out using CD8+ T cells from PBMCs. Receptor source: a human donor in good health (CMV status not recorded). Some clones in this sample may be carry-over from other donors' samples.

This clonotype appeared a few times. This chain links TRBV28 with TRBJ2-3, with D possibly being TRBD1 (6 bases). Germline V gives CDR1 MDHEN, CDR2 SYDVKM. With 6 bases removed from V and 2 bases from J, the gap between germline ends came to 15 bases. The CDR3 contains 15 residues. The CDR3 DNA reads TGTGCCAGCAGCACTACAGGGACACACACAGATACGCAGTATTTT. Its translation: CASSTTGTHTDTQYF.

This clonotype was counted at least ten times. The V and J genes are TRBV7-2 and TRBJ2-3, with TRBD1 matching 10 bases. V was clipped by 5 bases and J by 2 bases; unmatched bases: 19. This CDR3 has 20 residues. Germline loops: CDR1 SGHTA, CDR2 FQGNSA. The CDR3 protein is CASSQNPLPPDRGTTDTQYF. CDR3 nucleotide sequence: TGTGCCAGCAGCCAAAATCCTCTACCCCCGGACAGGGGGACCACAGATACGCAGTATTTT.

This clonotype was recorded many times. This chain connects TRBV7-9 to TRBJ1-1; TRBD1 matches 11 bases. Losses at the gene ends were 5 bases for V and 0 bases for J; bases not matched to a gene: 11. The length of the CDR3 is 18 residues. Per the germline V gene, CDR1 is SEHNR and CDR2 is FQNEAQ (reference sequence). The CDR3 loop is CASSTRTGGIHLNTEAFF. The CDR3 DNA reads TGTGCCAGCAGCACCCGGACAGGGGGCATCCACCTGAACACTGAAGCTTTCTTT.

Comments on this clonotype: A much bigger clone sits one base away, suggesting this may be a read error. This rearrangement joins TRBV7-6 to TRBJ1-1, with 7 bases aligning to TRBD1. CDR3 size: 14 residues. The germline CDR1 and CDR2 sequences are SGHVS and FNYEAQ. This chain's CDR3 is CASRITGEGTETFF. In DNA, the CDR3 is TGTGCCAGCAGGATTACAGGGGAGGGCACTGAAACTTTCTTT.

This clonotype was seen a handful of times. As DNA, the CDR3 is TGTGCCAGCAGTTACGAGTCCGCCTGGGCAGGTGATACTAACTATGGCTACACCTTC. As protein: CASSYESAWAGDTNYGYTF. The gene calls are TRBV6-2 or TRBV6-3 and TRBJ1-2; no reliable D call. The germline gives CDR1 MNHEY, CDR2 SVGEGT. CDR3 size: 19 residues. Trimming left V 2 bases short and J 0 bases short, with 22 bases between.

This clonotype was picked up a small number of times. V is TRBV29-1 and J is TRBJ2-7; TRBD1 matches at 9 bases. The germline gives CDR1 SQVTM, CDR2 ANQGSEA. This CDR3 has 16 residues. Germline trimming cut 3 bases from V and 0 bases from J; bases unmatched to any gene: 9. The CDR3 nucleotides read TGCAGCGTTGACACTGTGGGACAGGGAAACTCCTACGAGCAGTACTTC. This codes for CSVDTVGQGNSYEQYF.

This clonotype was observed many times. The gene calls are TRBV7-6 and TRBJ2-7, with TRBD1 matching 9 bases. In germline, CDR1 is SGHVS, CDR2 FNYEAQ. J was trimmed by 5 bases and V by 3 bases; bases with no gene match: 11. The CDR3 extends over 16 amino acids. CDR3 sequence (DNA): TGTGCCAGCAGCTTGGATCTCACAGGGGGCGCAGACGAGCAGTACTTC. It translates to CASSLDLTGGADEQYF.

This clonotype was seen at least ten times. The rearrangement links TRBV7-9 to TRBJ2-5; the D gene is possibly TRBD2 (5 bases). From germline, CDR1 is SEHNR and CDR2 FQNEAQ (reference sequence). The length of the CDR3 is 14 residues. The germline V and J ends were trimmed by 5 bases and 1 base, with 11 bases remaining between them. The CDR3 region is CASSRTGIQETQYF. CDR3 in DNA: TGTGCCAGCAGCCGTACGGGGATCCAAGAGACCCAGTACTTC.

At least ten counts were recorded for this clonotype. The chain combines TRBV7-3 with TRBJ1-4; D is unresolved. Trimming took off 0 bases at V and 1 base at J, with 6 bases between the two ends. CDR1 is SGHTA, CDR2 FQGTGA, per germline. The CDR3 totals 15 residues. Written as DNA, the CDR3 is TGTGCCAGCAGCTTAACCGTGGGAACTAATGAAAAACTGTTTTTT. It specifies CASSLTVGTNEKLFF.

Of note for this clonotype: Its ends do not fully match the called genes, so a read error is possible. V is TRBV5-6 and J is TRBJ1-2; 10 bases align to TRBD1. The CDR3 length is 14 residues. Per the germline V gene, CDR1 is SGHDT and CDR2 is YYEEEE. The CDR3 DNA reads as TGTGCCAGCAGCCCCGGGACAGGGGCTTATGGCTACAACTTC. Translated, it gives CASSPGTGAYGYNF.

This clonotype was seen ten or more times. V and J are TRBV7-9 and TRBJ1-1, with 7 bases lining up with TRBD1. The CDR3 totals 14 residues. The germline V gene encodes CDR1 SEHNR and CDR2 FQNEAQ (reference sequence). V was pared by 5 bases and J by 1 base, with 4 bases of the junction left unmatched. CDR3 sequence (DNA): TGTGCCAGCAGCCCCTGGACAGGGAACACTGAAGCTTTCTTT. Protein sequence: CASSPWTGNTEAFF.

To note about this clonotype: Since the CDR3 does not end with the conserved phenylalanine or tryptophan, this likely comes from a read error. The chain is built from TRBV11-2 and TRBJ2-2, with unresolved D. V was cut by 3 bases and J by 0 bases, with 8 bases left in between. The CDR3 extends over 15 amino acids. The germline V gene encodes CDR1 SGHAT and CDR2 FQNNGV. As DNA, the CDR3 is TGTGCCAGCAGCTTCAGGCAGTCGAACACCGGGGAGCTGTTTTCT. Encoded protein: CASSFRQSNTGELFS.

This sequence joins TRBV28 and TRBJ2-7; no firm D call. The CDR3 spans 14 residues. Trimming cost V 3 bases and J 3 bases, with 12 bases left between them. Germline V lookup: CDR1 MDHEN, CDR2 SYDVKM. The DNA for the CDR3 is TGTGCCAGCAGTTTTCCCCTGATTAGCTACGAGCAGTACTTC. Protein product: CASSFPLISYEQYF.

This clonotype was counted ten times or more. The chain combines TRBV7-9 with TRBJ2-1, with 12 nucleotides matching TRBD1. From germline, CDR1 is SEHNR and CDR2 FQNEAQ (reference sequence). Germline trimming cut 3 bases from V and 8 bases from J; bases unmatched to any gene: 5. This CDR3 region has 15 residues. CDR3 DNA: TGTGCCAGCAGCTTGGGGACAGGGGGCGCGGATGAGCAGTTCTTC. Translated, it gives CASSLGTGGADEQFF.

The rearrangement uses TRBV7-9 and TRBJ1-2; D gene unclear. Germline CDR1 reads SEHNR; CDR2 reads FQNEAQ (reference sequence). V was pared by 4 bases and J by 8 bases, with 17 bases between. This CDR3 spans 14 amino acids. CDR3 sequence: CASSSTATHMGYTF. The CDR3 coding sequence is TGTGCCAGCAGCTCAACAGCTACGCATATGGGCTACACCTTC. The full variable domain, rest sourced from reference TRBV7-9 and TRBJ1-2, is DTGVSQNPRHKITKRGQNVTFRCDPISEHNRLYWYRQTLGQGPEFLTYFQNEAQLEKSRLLSDRFSAERPKGSFSTLEIQRTEQGDSAMYLCASSSTATHMGYTFGSGTRLTVV.

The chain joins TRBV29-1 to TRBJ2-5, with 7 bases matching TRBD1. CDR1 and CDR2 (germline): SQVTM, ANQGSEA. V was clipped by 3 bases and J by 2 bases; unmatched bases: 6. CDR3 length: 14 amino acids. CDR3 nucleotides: TGCAGCGTTGAGTTGGGACAGCGACAAGAGACCCAGTACTTC. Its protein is CSVELGQRQETQYF. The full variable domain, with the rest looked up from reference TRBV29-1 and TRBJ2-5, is SAVISQKPSRDICQRGTSLTIQCQVDSQVTMMFWYRQQPGQSLTLIATANQGSEATYESGFVIDKFPISRPNLTFSTLTVSNMSPEDSSIYLCSVELGQRQETQYFGPGTRLLVL.

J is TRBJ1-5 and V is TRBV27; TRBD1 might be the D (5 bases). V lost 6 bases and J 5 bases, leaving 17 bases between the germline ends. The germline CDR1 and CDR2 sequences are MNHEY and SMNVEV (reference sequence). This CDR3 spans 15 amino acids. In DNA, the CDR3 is TGTGCCAGCAGCTTAAGTCGGGGGATCGATCAGCCCCAGCATTTT. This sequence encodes CASSLSRGIDQPQHF.

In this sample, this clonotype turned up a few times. Here the CDR3 reads CATSEQGGYNEQFF. CDR3 sequence (DNA): TGTGCCACCAGTGAACAGGGGGGTTACAATGAGCAGTTCTTC. This chain connects TRBV24-1 to TRBJ2-1, with 8 nucleotides matching TRBD1. V trimming: 4 bases; J trimming: 4 bases; junction bases outside the gene matches: 2. Germline CDR1 reads KGHDR; CDR2 reads SFDVKD. The CDR3 extends over 14 amino acids.

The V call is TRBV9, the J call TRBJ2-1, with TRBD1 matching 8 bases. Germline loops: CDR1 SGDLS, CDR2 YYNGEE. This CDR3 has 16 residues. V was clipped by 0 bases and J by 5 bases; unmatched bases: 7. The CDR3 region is CASSVVTGGPHNEQFF. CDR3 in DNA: TGTGCCAGCAGCGTAGTCACAGGGGGACCCCACAATGAGCAGTTCTTC.

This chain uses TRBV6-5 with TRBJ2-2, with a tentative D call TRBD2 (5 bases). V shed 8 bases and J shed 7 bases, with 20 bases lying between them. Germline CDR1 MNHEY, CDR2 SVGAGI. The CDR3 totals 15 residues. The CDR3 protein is CASRDWRPKGGELFF. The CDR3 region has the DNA TGTGCCAGCCGGGATTGGCGACCCAAGGGCGGGGAGCTGTTTTTT.

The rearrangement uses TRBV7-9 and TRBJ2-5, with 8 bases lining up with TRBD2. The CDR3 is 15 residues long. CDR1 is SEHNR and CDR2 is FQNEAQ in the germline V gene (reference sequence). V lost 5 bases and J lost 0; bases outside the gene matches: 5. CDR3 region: CASSPGTRDQETQYF. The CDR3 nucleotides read TGTGCCAGCAGCCCAGGGACTAGAGACCAAGAGACCCAGTACTTC.

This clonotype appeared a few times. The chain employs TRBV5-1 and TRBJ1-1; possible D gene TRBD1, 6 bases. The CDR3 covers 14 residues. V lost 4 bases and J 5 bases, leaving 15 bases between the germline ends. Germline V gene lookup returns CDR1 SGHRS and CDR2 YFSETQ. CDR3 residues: CASSRTLGGTEAFF. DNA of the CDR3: TGCGCCAGCAGCCGCACGCTAGGGGGTACTGAAGCTTTCTTT.

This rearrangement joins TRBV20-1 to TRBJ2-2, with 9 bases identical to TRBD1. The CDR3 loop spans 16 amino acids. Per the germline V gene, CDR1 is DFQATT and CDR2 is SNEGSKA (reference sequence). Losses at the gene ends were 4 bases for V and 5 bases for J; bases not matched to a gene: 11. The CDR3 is CSATYLDRGGTGELFF. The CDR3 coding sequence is TGCAGTGCTACTTATCTTGACAGGGGGGGTACCGGGGAGCTGTTTTTT.